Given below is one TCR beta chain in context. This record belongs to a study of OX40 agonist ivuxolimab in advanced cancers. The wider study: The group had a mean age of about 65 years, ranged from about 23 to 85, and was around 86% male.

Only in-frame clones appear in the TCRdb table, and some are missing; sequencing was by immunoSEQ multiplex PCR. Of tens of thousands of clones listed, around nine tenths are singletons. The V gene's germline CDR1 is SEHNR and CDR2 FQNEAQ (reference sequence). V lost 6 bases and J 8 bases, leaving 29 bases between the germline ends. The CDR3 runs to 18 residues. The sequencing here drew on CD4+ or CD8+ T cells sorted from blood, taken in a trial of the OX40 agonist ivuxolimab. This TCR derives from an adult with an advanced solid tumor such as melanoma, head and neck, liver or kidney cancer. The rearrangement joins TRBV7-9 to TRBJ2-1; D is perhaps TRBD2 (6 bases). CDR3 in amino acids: CASRGTKKGSGEVDEQFF. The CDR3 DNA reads TGTGCCAGCAGAGGGACGAAGAAGGGTTCGGGGGAGGTTGATGAGCAGTTCTTC.